This TCR beta chain was identified in a study of post-analysis software for immune sequencing data. The TCR beta cDNA libraries contained unique molecular identifiers. TCRdb re-derived calls from the PCR reads in MiXCR, one entry per CDR3 protein. The sample lists about 210,000 distinct CDR3 sequences; around 30% were seen once. General study findings and limits: Patients carried a handful of TRBV segments more frequently than controls did, and TRBV5-6, TRBV5-1 and TRBV20-1 were among them.

The CDR3 covers 12 residues. Trimming took 8 bases from V and 5 from J, leaving 15 bases between them. Germline V lookup: CDR1 SQVTM, CDR2 ANQGSEA. This clonotype was seen ten or more times. Antigen: not known. This clonotype was obtained from a girl aged 2-17 years with multiple sclerosis. This chain joins TRBV29-1 and TRBJ2-5, with a possible D match to TRBD1 (5 bases). The specimen was blood. The CDR3: CSCKTEMETQYF. The CDR3 DNA reads TGCAGCTGTAAGACAGAGATGGAGACCCAGTACTTC.